One and the same sample provided the 12 T cell receptor beta chains below, sequenced in a study of post-analysis software for immune sequencing data. Tagging with unique molecular identifiers was a feature of the TCR beta cDNA libraries. TCRdb analysed the PCR reads with MiXCR anew, one entry per CDR3 protein. The table lists 250,000 to 300,000 distinct CDR3 sequences, about 38% of them singletons. Antigens for these TCRs are unknown. Study outcomes and limitations: Included in a set of about five TRBV segments more frequent in patients than controls were TRBV5-6, TRBV5-1 and TRBV20-1.

The source material was blood. The receptors stem from a girl aged 5-17 years with multiple sclerosis.

This clonotype was counted ten times or more. The gene calls are TRBV5-1 and TRBJ1-2; D is undetermined. V was pared by 0 bases and J by 1 base, with 10 bases between. CDR3 length equals 15 residues. Germline values: CDR1 SGHRS, CDR2 YFSETQ. The CDR3 sequence: CASSLEKSFNYGYTF. CDR3 bases: TGCGCCAGCAGCTTGGAAAAGTCCTTTAACTATGGCTACACCTTC.

A word on this clonotype: A much larger clone sits a single nucleotide away, making a read error possible. This chain uses TRBV12-3 or TRBV12-4 with TRBJ2-7, with TRBD1 matching over 7 bases. V gave up 7 bases and J gave up 7 bases; unmatched junction bases: 13. The length of the CDR3 is 14 residues. The CDR3 reads CASIQGQVRNEQYF. CDR3 DNA sequence: TGTGCCAGCATACAGGGGCAGGTTCGTAATGAGCAGTACTTC.

The sample holds a few counts of this clonotype. This chain links TRBV29-1 with TRBJ2-3; no clear D gene. The germline V and J ends were trimmed by 4 bases and 2 bases, with 10 bases remaining between them. The CDR3 length is 13 residues. Germline V lookup: CDR1 SQVTM, CDR2 ANQGSEA. The chain's CDR3 is CSVALRHTDTQYF. CDR3 DNA sequence: TGCAGCGTTGCTCTGAGACACACAGATACGCAGTATTTT.

This chain joins TRBV7-2 and TRBJ2-7; tentative D call: TRBD2 (6 bases). The ends were cut back, 1 base at V and 5 bases at J, with 9 bases in the middle. The CDR3 is 13 amino acids. Germline CDR1 is SGHTA and CDR2 is FQGNSA. CDR3 coding DNA: TGTGCCAGCAGCTTAGTCAGGAGGGACGAGCAGTACTTC. It specifies CASSLVRRDEQYF.

The V call is TRBV12-3 or TRBV12-4, the J call TRBJ2-1; D is unclear. The CDR3 is 13 residues long. V was shortened by 4 bases and J by 5 bases, with 9 bases between the two germline ends. In nucleotides, the CDR3 is TGTGCCAGCAGTTACGCAGACGACAATGAGCAGTTCTTC. Protein: CASSYADDNEQFF.

The J gene is TRBJ2-1, the V gene TRBV6-2 or TRBV6-3; 9 bases are a match to TRBD2. Germline-derived CDR1 and CDR2 are MNHEY and SVGEGT. After removal of 7 bases from V and 4 bases from J, the junction contained 8 bases not matched to a gene. The CDR3 contains 15 residues. The CDR3 protein is CASTHPAGGYNEQFF. Here the CDR3 DNA reads TGTGCCAGCACCCACCCAGCGGGAGGTTACAATGAGCAGTTCTTC.

This clonotype was recorded many times. V is TRBV7-9 and J is TRBJ2-6, with D maybe TRBD2 (5 bases). Germline V lookup: CDR1 SEHNR, CDR2 FQNEAQ (reference sequence). The CDR3 runs to 15 residues. The ends were cut back, 4 bases at V and 1 base at J, with 8 bases in the middle. CDR3 sequence reads: CASSSEGSGANVLTF. The CDR3 DNA is TGTGCCAGCAGCTCCGAGGGATCTGGGGCCAACGTCCTGACTTTC.

Concerning this clonotype itself: A read error is possible here, since a much larger clone lies one base away. The chain combines TRBV27 with TRBJ1-5; 7 bases line up with TRBD1. Per the germline V gene, CDR1 is MNHEY and CDR2 is SMNVEV (reference sequence). The CDR3 is made up of 14 amino acids. CDR3 sequence: CASSSGQSNRPQHF. DNA of the CDR3: TGTGCCAGCAGTTCGGGACAGAGCAATCGGCCCCAGCATTTT.

This clonotype was counted at least ten times. CDR3 coding DNA: TGCAGTGCTATGGAGGCCCCGGAGACCCAGTACTTC. Translating it yields CSAMEAPETQYF. The chain joins TRBV20-1 to TRBJ2-5; TRBD2 is a possible D gene (5 bases). Trimming stripped 4 bases from V and 5 bases from J, with 11 bases between. This CDR3 comprises 12 residues. Germline V gene lookup returns CDR1 DFQATT and CDR2 SNEGSKA (reference sequence).

This clonotype was counted a few times. The chain couples TRBV2 to TRBJ1-1, with D possibly matching TRBD1 (5 bases). The CDR3 consists of 16 residues. From germline, CDR1 is SNHLY and CDR2 FYNNEI. V was clipped by 5 bases and J by 4 bases, with 20 bases between them. The CDR3: CASSTGSRLRGTEAFF. DNA for the CDR3: TGTGCCAGCAGTACCGGCAGCCGCCTGAGGGGCACTGAAGCTTTCTTT.

Only a few counts were recorded for this clonotype. The chain uses TRBV27 and TRBJ2-1; the D gene could be TRBD1 or TRBD2 (5 bases each). This CDR3 region has 16 residues. CDR1 and CDR2 from the germline V gene are MNHEY and SMNVEV (reference sequence). V was cut by 5 bases and J by 8 bases, with 22 bases left in between. The CDR3 nucleotides read TGTGCCAGCAGTCCGCTCGGGGCGGGCCCCAGGGATGAGCAGTTCTTC. Protein: CASSPLGAGPRDEQFF.

This clonotype was picked up many times. The chain has TRBV5-1 and TRBJ2-7; D might be TRBD2 (5 bases). This CDR3 comprises 13 residues. Germline V gives CDR1 SGHRS, CDR2 YFSETQ. V was trimmed by 0 bases and J by 4 bases, leaving 8 bases between them. CDR3 protein: CASSLETGYEQYF. The CDR3 region has the DNA TGCGCCAGCAGCTTGGAAACGGGGTACGAGCAGTACTTC.